The entry below gives a single T cell receptor beta chain sequence along with its context. Its recognized antigen is unknown. The sample holds no much larger clone one base away, and base qualities are not on file. The immunoSEQ Assay, a bias-controlled multiplex PCR, was used to amplify TCRbeta CDR3 regions from genomic DNA. The authors' pipeline ran thus. The number of nucleated cells in each sample was estimated from the amplification of reference gene primers within the assay. Sequence reads were collapsed and filtered to measure the absolute abundance of every unique TCRbeta CDR3 rearrangement. Productive Simpson clonality was computed per sample as the square root of Simpson's diversity index over productive rearrangements. TCRdb provides this immuneACCESS table in a form limited to in-frame rearrangements. Some clones are lacking; in checked studies, under half of them reflect an unresolved V gene, and why the rest are absent is not known. The V and J calls and the clone size are those of that table, but D and trimming were determined from the DNA. A total of some 140,000 clones appear in this sample, about four fifths of them only once. The top ten constitute around 12% of the sample.

The sample belongs to a study of blood T cell repertoires in COVID-19 (dated by TCRdb to 2020 to 2022). At the level of the whole study: Samples from collaborators originated in the United States, Italy and Spain and spanned both the acute and convalescent phases of COVID-19. Deeply sampled blood TCRbeta repertoires from subjects exposed to, actively infected with, or recovered from COVID-19 were included in the dataset. The samples were drawn from the first 160 participants of the ongoing ImmuneRACE study and from 950 to 1,500 subjects provided by 6 global collaborators. Where available, HLA class I and class II types were taken from metadata supplied by the sample provider and were not determined by assay-based typing. Nearly every sample came with metadata listing a de-identified subject ID, COVID-19 status, age in years and sex. The repertoires were made available in a free public database intended to serve as a resource for research on the immune response to SARS-CoV-2. The prospective study material was composed of cDNA or gDNA derived from T cells, B-cell-depleted T cells, or PBMCs. The study at large found these results: The amount of clinical and demographic metadata varied by source and participant and was provided uncurated.

The collaborating institutions used their own protocols to collect whole blood in K2EDTA tubes. For TCRbeta analysis, collaborators shipped samples in one of three forms: frozen whole blood, isolated PBMCs, or DNA extracted from either of those sample types. CDR1 and CDR2 are read off the germline V gene as SGHRS and YFSETQ. The CDR3, cysteine through phenylalanine, is 14 amino acids long. The read is trimmed to its CDR3 DNA, 42 bases read in frame from base 1. The V end loses 0 bases and the J end loses 2 bases, and a stretch of 6 bases separates them. The chain uses TRBV5-1 and TRBJ2-1, with the D gene not clear enough to name. The sequenced sample was peripheral blood. The TCR comes from an elderly man with acute or convalescent COVID-19. The CDR3 here reads CASSLESTYNEQFF. The nucleotides are TGCGCCAGCAGCTTGGAATCTACCTACAATGAGCAGTTCTTC.